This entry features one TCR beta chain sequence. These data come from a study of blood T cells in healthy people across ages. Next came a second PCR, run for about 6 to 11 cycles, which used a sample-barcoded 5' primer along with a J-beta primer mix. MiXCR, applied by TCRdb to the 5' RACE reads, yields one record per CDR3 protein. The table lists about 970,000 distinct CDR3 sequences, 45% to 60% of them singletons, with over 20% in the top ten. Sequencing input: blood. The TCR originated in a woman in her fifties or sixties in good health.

As DNA, the CDR3 is TGTGCCATCAGCCCAAACCCAGGACAGGGGCCCTACGAGCAGTACTTC. Amino acid sequence: CAISPNPGQGPYEQYF. This chain joins TRBV10-3 and TRBJ2-7; 9 positions agree with TRBD1. CDR3 length: 16 residues. Germline CDR1 ENHRY, CDR2 SYGVKD. Trimming at V came to 6 bases and at J to 2 bases, leaving 11 bases not matched to a gene.